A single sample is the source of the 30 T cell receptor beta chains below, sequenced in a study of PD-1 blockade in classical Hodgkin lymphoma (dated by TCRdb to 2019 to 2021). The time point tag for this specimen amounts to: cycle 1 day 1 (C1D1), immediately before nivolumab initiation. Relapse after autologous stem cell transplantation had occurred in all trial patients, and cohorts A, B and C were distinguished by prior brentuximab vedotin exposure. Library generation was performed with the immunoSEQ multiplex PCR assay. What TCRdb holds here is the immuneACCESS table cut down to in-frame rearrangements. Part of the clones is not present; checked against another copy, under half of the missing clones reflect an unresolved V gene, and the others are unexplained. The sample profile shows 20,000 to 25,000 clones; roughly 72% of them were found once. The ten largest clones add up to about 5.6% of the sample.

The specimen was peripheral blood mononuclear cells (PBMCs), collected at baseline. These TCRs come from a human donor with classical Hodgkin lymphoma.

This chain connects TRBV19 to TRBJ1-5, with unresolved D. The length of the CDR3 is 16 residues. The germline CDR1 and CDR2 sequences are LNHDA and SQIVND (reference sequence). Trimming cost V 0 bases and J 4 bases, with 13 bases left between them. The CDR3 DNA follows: TGTGCCAGTAGTATAGATCACCCGCGCTATAATCAGCCCCAGCATTTT. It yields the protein CASSIDHPRYNQPQHF.

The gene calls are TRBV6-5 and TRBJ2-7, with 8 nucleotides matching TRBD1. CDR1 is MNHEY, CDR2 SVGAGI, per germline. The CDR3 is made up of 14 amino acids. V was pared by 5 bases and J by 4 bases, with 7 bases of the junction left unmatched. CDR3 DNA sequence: TGTGCCAGCAGTCCGCTGACAGGGGCGTACGAGCAGTACTTC. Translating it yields CASSPLTGAYEQYF.

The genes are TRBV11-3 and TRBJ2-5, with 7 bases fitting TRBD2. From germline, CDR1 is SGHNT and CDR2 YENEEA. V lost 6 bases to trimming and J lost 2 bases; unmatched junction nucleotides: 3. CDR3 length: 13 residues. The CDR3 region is CASSRGEQETQYF. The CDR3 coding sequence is TGTGCCAGCAGTCGGGGGGAACAAGAGACCCAGTACTTC. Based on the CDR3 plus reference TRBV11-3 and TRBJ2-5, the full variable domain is EAGVVQSPRYKIIEKKQPVAFWCNPISGHNTLYWYLQNLGQGPELLIRYENEEAVDDSQLPKDRFSAERLKGVDSTLKIQPAELGDSAVYLCASSRGEQETQYFGPGTRLLVL.

The CDR3 loop reads CASSLDGGRSDTQYF. CDR3 coding DNA: TGTGCCAGCAGCTTGGACGGAGGGAGGTCGGATACGCAGTATTTT. The gene calls are TRBV5-4 and TRBJ2-3, with D tentatively TRBD2 (6 bases). The V gene lost 0 bases and the J gene lost 6 bases, with 14 bases spanning the gap. The V gene's germline CDR1 is SGHNT and CDR2 YYREEE (reference sequence). The CDR3 sequence is 15 residues long.

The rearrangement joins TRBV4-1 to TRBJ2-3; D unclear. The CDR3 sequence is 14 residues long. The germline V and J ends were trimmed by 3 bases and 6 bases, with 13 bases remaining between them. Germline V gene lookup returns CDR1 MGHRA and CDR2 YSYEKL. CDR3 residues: CASSQIELADTQYF. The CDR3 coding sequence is TGCGCCAGCAGCCAGATCGAACTGGCGGATACGCAGTATTTT.

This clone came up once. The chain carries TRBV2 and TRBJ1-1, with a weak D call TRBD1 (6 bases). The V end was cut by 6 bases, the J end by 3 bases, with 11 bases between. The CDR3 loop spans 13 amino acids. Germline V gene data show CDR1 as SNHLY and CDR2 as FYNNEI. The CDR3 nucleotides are TGTGCCAGCAGAGATGAGGGGGACACTGAAGCTTTCTTT. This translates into CASRDEGDTEAFF.

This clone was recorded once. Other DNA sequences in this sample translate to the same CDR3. The CDR3 is CASRGYEQYF. In DNA, the CDR3 is TGTGCCAGCCGGGGCTACGAGCAGTACTTC. This chain uses TRBV6-5 with TRBJ2-7, with TRBD2 as a possible D gene (5 bases). Trimming cost V 8 bases and J 3 bases, with 5 bases left between them. Per germline, CDR1 MNHEY and CDR2 SVGAGI. This CDR3 has 10 residues.

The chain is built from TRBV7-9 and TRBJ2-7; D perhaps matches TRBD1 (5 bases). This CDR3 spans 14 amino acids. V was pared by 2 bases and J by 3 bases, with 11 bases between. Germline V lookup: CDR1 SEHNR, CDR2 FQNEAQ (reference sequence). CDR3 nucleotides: TGTGCCAGCAGCTTACCAGGGATCCGCTACGAGCAGTACTTC. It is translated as CASSLPGIRYEQYF.

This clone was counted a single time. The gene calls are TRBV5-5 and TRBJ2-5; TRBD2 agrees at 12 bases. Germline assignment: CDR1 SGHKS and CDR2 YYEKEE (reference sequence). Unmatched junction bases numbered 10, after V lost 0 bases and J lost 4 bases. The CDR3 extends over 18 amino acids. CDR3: CASSLAASGGANRETQYF. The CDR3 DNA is TGTGCCAGCAGCTTGGCGGCTAGCGGGGGGGCGAATCGAGAGACCCAGTACTTC.

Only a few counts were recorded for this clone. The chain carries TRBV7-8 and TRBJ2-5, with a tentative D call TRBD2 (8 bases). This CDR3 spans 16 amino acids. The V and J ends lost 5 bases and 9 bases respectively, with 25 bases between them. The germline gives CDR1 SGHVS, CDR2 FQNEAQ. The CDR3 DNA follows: TGTGCCAGCAGCCTGACCGGGACTAGGGTCCAGGGGGCCCAGTACTTC. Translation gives CASSLTGTRVQGAQYF. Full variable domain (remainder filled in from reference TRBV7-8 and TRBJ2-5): GAGVSQSPRYKVAKRGQDVALRCDPISGHVSLFWYQQALGQGPEFLTYFQNEAQLDKSGLPSDRFFAERPEGSVSTLKIQRTQQEDSAVYLCASSLTGTRVQGAQYFGPGTRLLVL.

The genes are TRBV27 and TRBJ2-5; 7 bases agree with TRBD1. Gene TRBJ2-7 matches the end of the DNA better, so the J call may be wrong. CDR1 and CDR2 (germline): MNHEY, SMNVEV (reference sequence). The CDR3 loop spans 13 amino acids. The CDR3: CASSSTGRNEQYF. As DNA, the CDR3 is TGTGCCAGCAGTTCGACAGGGCGCAACGAGCAGTACTTC.

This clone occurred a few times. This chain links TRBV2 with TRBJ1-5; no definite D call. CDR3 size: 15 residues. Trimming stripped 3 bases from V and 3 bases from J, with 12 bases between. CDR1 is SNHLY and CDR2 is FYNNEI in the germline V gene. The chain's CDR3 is CASSDNAGYNQPQHF. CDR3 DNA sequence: TGTGCCAGCAGTGATAACGCTGGCTACAATCAGCCCCAGCATTTT.

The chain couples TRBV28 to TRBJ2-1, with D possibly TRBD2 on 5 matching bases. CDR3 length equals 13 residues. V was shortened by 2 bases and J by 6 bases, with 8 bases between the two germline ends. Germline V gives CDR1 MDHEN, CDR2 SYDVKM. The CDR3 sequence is CASSLGRGNEQFF. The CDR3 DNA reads TGTGCCAGCAGTTTAGGACGGGGCAATGAGCAGTTCTTC.

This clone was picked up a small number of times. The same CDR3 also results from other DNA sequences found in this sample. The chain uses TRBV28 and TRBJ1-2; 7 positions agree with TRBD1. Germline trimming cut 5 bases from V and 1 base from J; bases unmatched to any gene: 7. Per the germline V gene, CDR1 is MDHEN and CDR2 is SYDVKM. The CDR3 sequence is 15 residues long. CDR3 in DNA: TGTGCCAGCAGTCCGCCGGGACAGATTAACTATGGCTACACCTTC. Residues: CASSPPGQINYGYTF.

CDR3 residues: CAISEQRTNNSPLHF. The CDR3 DNA sequence: TGTGCCATCAGTGAACAGCGTACTAATAATTCACCCCTCCACTTT. The chain is built from TRBV10-3 and TRBJ1-6; D is uncertain. The germline gives CDR1 ENHRY, CDR2 SYGVKD. Trimming removed 3 bases from V and 5 bases from J, with 11 bases in between. The CDR3 is made up of 15 amino acids.

CDR3 coding DNA: TGTGCCAGCAGTTACTTTTGGACAGGGGACAAGGAGACCCAGTACTTC. Protein: CASSYFWTGDKETQYF. The chain employs TRBV6-6 and TRBJ2-5; TRBD1 agrees at 9 bases. After removal of 1 base from V and 5 bases from J, the junction contained 8 bases not matched to a gene. The CDR3 covers 16 residues. Germline V gives CDR1 MNHNY, CDR2 SVGAGI (reference sequence).

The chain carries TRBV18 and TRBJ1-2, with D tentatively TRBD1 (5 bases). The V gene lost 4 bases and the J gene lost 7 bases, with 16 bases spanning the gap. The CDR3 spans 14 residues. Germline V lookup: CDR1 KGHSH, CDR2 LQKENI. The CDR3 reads CASSLGPLLGGYTF. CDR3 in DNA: TGTGCCAGCTCACTGGGACCACTACTGGGTGGCTACACCTTC.

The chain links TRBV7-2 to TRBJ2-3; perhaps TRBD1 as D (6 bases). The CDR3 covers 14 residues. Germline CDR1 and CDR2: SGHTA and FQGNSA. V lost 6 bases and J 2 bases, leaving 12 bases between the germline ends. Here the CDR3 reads CASRKGQITDTQYF. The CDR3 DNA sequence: TGTGCCAGCAGGAAAGGACAGATCACAGATACGCAGTATTTT.

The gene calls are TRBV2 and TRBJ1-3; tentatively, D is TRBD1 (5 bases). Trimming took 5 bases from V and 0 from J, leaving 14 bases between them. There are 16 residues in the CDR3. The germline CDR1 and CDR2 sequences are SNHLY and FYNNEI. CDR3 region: CASSPWDRSSGNTIYF. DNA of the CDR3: TGTGCCAGCAGTCCCTGGGACCGCAGCTCTGGAAACACCATATATTTT.

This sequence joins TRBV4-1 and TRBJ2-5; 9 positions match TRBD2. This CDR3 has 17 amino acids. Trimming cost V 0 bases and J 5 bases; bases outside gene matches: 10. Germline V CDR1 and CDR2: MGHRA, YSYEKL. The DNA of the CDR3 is TGCGCCAGCAGCCAAGATTGGGGCGGGAGGGCCGGGGAGACCCAGTACTTC. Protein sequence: CASSQDWGGRAGETQYF.

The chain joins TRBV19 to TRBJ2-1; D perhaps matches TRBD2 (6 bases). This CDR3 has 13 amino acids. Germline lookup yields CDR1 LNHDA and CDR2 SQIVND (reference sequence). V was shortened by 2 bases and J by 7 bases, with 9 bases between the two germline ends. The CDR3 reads CASSIRLVNEQFF. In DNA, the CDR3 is TGTGCCAGTAGTATACGACTAGTGAATGAGCAGTTCTTC.

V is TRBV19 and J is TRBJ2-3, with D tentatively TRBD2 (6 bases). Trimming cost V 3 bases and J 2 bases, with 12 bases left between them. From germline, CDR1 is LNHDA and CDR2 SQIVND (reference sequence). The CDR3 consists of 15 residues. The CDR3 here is CASSMGIADTDTQYF. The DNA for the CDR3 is TGTGCCAGTAGTATGGGGATAGCGGACACAGATACGCAGTATTTT.

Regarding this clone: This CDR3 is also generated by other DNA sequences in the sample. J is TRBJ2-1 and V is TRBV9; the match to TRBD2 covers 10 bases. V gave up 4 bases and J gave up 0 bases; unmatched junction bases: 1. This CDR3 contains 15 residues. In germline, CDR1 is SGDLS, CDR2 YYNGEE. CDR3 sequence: CASSPSGSSYNEQFF. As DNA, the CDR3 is TGTGCCAGCAGCCCTAGCGGGAGCTCCTACAATGAGCAGTTCTTC.

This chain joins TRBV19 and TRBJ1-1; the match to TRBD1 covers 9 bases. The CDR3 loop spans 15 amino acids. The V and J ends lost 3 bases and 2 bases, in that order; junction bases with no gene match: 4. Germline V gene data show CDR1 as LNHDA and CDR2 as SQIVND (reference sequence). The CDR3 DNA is TGTGCCAGTAGTATGACAGGGGGACTCAACACTGAAGCTTTCTTT. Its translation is CASSMTGGLNTEAFF.

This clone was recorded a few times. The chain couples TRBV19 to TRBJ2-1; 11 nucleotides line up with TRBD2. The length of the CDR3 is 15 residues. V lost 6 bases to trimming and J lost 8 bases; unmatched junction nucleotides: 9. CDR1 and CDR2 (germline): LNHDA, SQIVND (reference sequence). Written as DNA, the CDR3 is TGTGCCAGTAGCACCTCTAGCGGGAGGTTCGATGAGCAGTTCTTC. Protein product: CASSTSSGRFDEQFF.

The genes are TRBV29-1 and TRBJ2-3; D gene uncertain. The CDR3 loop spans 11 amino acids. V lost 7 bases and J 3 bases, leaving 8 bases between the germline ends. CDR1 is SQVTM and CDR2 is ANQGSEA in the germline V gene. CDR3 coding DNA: TGCAGCGCTGGTGGGACAGATACGCAGTATTTT. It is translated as CSAGGTDTQYF.

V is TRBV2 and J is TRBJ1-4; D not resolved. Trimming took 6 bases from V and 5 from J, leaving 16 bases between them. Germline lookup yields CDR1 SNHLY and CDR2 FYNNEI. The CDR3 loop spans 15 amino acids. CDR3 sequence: CASRYAGPRNEKLFF. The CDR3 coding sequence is TGTGCCAGCAGGTACGCCGGGCCTCGAAATGAAAAACTGTTTTTT.

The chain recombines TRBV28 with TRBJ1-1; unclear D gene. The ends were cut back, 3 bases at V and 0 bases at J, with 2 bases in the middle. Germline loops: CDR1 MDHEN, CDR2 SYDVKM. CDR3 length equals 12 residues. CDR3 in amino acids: CASSFMNTEAFF. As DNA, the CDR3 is TGTGCCAGCAGTTTCATGAACACTGAAGCTTTCTTT.

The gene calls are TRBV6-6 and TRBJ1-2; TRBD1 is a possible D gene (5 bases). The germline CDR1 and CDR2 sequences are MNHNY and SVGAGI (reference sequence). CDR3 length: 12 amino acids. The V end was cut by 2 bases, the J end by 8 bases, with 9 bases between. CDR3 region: CASSYVGGGYTF. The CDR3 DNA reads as TGTGCCAGCAGTTACGTTGGGGGGGGCTACACCTTC.

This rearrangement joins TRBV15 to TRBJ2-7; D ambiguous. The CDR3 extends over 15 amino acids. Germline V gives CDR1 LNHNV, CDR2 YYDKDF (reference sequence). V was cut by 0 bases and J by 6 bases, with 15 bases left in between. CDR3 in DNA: TGTGCCACCAGCAGAGATGGCATCAGTTACGCCGAGCAGTACTTC. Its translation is CATSRDGISYAEQYF.